A single sample gave rise to the 24 T cell receptor beta chains below, sequenced in a study of cytomegalovirus exposure and HLA in healthy donors. The PCR had 60 Vbeta and 13 Jbeta primers. TCRdb's table, derived via immunoSEQ multiplex PCR, lists solely in-frame clones and lacks some. The sample records about 70,000 clones, 62% being singletons. The sample taken for sequencing was PBMCs. The receptors derive from a man aged 30 to 45 in good health and CMV-seronegative.

In this sample, this clone is medium-sized. The rearrangement joins TRBV6-1 to TRBJ1-1, with unresolved D. This CDR3 is 14 amino acids long. The V and J ends lost 6 bases and 0 bases respectively, with 11 bases between them. CDR1 and CDR2 (germline): MNHNS, SASEGT. Here the CDR3 DNA reads TGTGCCAGCAGCTGGAGACTCATGAACACTGAAGCTTTCTTT. Translated, it gives CASSWRLMNTEAFF.

A single count supports this clone. The gene calls are TRBV21-1 and TRBJ1-1; the listed D gene, TRBD1, was not tested against the DNA. TRBV21-1 is described as a pseudogene. The CDR3 spans 16 residues. The DNA of the CDR3 is TGTGCCAGCAGCAAGAGGACGGCAGGGCGGATCACTGAAGCTTTCTTT. Translating it yields CASSKRTAGRITEAFF.

The rearrangement links TRBV7-4 to TRBJ2-1; 11 bases align to TRBD2. This CDR3 has 19 residues. Losses at the gene ends were 5 bases for V and 0 bases for J; bases not matched to a gene: 12. CDR1 is SGHVT, CDR2 SQSDAQ, per germline. DNA for the CDR3: TGTGCCAGCAGCCCAAGACTAGCGGGACTACTAAGCTCCTACAATGAGCAGTTCTTC. Protein sequence: CASSPRLAGLLSSYNEQFF. The full variable domain, its missing parts supplied by reference TRBV7-4 and TRBJ2-1, is GAGVSQSPRYKVAKRGRDVALRCDSISGHVTLYWYRQTLGQGSEVLTYSQSDAQRDKSGRPSGRFSAERPERSVSTLKIQRTEQGDSAVYLCASSPRLAGLLSSYNEQFFGPGTRLTVL.

The chain has TRBV6-1 and TRBJ2-7; D not certain. The V end was cut by 6 bases, the J end by 2 bases, with 8 bases between. CDR3 length equals 12 residues. The germline CDR1 and CDR2 sequences are MNHNS and SASEGT. This CDR3 is CASRLVAYEQYF. In nucleotides, the CDR3 is TGTGCCAGCAGATTAGTGGCCTACGAGCAGTACTTC.

This clone has just a few counts. This rearrangement joins TRBV30 to TRBJ2-7, with D uncertain. The germline V gene encodes CDR1 GTSNPN and CDR2 SVGIG (reference sequence). The ends were cut back, 2 bases at V and 3 bases at J, with 8 bases in the middle. The CDR3 is 12 amino acids. DNA for the CDR3: TGTGCCTGGAGTAGAGCCTTCTACGAGCAGTACTTC. It is translated as CAWSRAFYEQYF.

This clone was detected only a few times. This rearrangement joins TRBV6-6 to TRBJ1-5; possible D gene TRBD1, 6 bases. CDR3 length: 15 residues. V dropped 6 bases and J dropped 6 bases, with 18 bases sitting between them. The germline V gene has CDR1 MNHNY and CDR2 SVGAGI (reference sequence). CDR3 region: CASSPGTYLTQPQHF. The CDR3, as DNA: TGTGCCAGCAGCCCCGGGACATACCTCACTCAGCCCCAGCATTTT.

The V call is TRBV9, the J call TRBJ2-2, with D perhaps TRBD1 (6 bases). The CDR3 has 14 amino acids. Between the trimmed V and J ends, which lost 0 bases and 7 bases, there was a span of 10 bases. The germline CDR1 and CDR2 sequences are SGDLS and YYNGEE. The CDR3: CASSVATGVGELFF. CDR3 sequence (DNA): TGTGCCAGCAGCGTAGCGACAGGTGTCGGGGAGCTGTTTTTT.

The CDR3, as DNA: TGCAGCGTTGAAGCCTCCACTCGAGAAGCTTTCTTT. It yields the protein CSVEASTREAFF. The chain combines TRBV29-1 with TRBJ1-1; D gene ambiguous. This CDR3 comprises 12 residues. Germline V gene lookup returns CDR1 SQVTM and CDR2 ANQGSEA. V was trimmed by 1 base and J by 8 bases, leaving 11 bases between them.

In its sample, this clone was seen a few times. The chain is built from TRBV2 and TRBJ2-7; TRBD1 matches 10 bases. The ends lost 4 bases at V and 2 bases at J; junction bases unmatched: 8. Germline loops: CDR1 SNHLY, CDR2 FYNNEI. The CDR3 runs to 16 residues. CDR3 sequence reads: CASSGGPGTGAYEQYF. In DNA form, the CDR3 reads TGTGCCAGCAGTGGGGGACCCGGGACAGGGGCCTACGAGCAGTACTTC.

This clone was seen ten or more times. This chain links TRBV6-4 with TRBJ2-1; TRBD1 matches 11 bases. Germline V gene lookup returns CDR1 MRHNA and CDR2 SNTAGT. CDR3 length equals 14 residues. Germline trimming cut 2 bases from V and 6 bases from J; bases unmatched to any gene: 0. The CDR3 DNA is TGTGCCAGCAGTGACGGGACAGGGGGCAATGAGCAGTTCTTC. Translating gives CASSDGTGGNEQFF.

This clone was recorded once. The chain combines TRBV30 with TRBJ2-5, with D tentatively TRBD1 (5 bases). Germline V CDR1 and CDR2: GTSNPN, SVGIG (reference sequence). Trimming took 3 bases from V and 5 from J, leaving 13 bases between them. CDR3 length equals 13 residues. The CDR3 bases are TGTGCCTGGAGCAAAGGGGCTGGGGAGACCCAGTACTTC. It yields the protein CAWSKGAGETQYF.

The V gene is TRBV25-1, the J gene TRBJ1-2; D perhaps matches TRBD1 (5 bases). Trimming removed 9 bases at V and 4 bases at J, with 21 bases between. Looked up from germline, CDR1 is MGHDK and CDR2 is SYGVNS. CDR3 size: 15 residues. The CDR3 region is CASRSRGDWFYGYTF. In DNA, the CDR3 is TGTGCCAGTAGGAGTCGGGGGGACTGGTTCTATGGCTACACCTTC.

Points on this clone: The junction departs from the called germline gene at one end, perhaps through a read error. This rearrangement joins TRBV13 to TRBJ2-1, with TRBD2 identical over 13 bases. This CDR3 is built from 12 residues. Looked up from germline, CDR1 is PRHDT and CDR2 is FYEKMQ (reference sequence). CDR3 in amino acids: CASSVGLAGWVF. As DNA, the CDR3 is TGTGCCAGCAGCGTGGGACTAGCGGGGTGGGTCTTC.

In this sample, this clone turned up a few times. The chain links TRBV7-8 to TRBJ1-5; 8 nucleotides agree with TRBD1. Germline trimming cut 5 bases from V and 3 bases from J; bases unmatched to any gene: 9. CDR1 SGHVS and CDR2 FQNEAQ come from the germline V gene. This CDR3 spans 16 amino acids. Here the CDR3 reads CASSPDRGASNQPQHF. The CDR3 nucleotides are TGTGCCAGCAGCCCCGACAGGGGAGCCTCCAATCAGCCCCAGCATTTT.

The V gene is TRBV29-1, the J gene TRBJ2-7, with TRBD1 identical over 7 bases. CDR3 length equals 13 residues. The trim removed 7 bases at V and 5 bases at J, leaving 11 bases unmatched. CDR1 and CDR2 from the germline V gene are SQVTM and ANQGSEA. The CDR3 DNA reads as TGCAGCGCGAAACAGGGGTTGAAGGACGAGCAGTACTTC. Protein product: CSAKQGLKDEQYF.

The chain employs TRBV5-1 and TRBJ1-6, with 9 nucleotides matching TRBD1. Trimming took 0 bases from V and 9 from J; bases not matched to a gene: 1. This CDR3 spans 14 amino acids. From germline, CDR1 is SGHRS and CDR2 YFSETQ. The CDR3 loop reads CASSLAGQGSPLHF. The CDR3, as DNA: TGCGCCAGCAGCTTGGCGGGACAGGGTTCACCCCTCCACTTT.

This rearrangement joins TRBV19 to TRBJ2-3; TRBD2 aligns across 8 bases. CDR1 is LNHDA and CDR2 is SQIVND in the germline V gene (reference sequence). V lost 5 bases and J lost 0; bases outside the gene matches: 4. The CDR3 is 15 residues long. DNA for the CDR3: TGTGCCAGTAGTTGGGCTAGCGGGAGCACAGATACGCAGTATTTT. Protein product: CASSWASGSTDTQYF.

The CDR3 loop is CASSLGQGFQPQHF. CDR3 nucleotides: TGTGCCAGCAGCTTAGGACAGGGGTTTCAGCCCCAGCATTTT. This chain joins TRBV5-8 and TRBJ1-5; 9 bases are shared with TRBD1. Trimming removed 2 bases from V and 6 bases from J; junction bases left unmatched: 3. The V gene's germline CDR1 is SGHTS and CDR2 YDEGEE. This CDR3 comprises 14 residues. Complete variable domain (other parts from reference TRBV5-8 and TRBJ1-5): EAGVTQSPTHLIKTRGQQATLRCSPISGHTSVYWYQQALGLGLQFLLWYDEGEERNRGNFPPRFSGRQFPNYSSELNVNALELEDSALYLCASSLGQGFQPQHFGDGTRLSIL.

The chain has TRBV4-1 and TRBJ2-7; 11 nucleotides align to TRBD2. The J segment lost 2 bases and the V segment lost 3 bases, leaving 6 bases of the junction unmatched. The CDR3 is 16 residues long. CDR1 is MGHRA, CDR2 YSYEKL, per germline. The chain's CDR3 is CASSHSTSGDTYEQYF. The CDR3 region has the DNA TGCGCCAGCAGCCATTCGACTAGCGGGGATACCTACGAGCAGTACTTC.

This chain connects TRBV11-3 to TRBJ1-1; D remains ambiguous. Looked up from germline, CDR1 is SGHNT and CDR2 is YENEEA. Trimming stripped 0 bases from V and 1 base from J, with 9 bases between. CDR3 length equals 15 residues. The CDR3 sequence is CASSLDGRTNTEAFF. The CDR3 coding sequence is TGTGCCAGCAGCTTAGATGGGAGAACGAACACTGAAGCTTTCTTT.

This CDR3 is CASSLGISRAQETQYF. CDR3 sequence (DNA): TGTGCCAGCAGCCTTGGAATTAGCAGGGCCCAAGAGACCCAGTACTTC. V usage is TRBV5-4 and J usage is TRBJ2-5, with D perhaps TRBD1 (5 bases). The CDR3 totals 16 residues. V lost 4 bases and J lost 1, with 17 bases in between. Germline CDR1 SGHNT, CDR2 YYREEE (reference sequence).

This clone was seen just once. The chain joins TRBV29-1 to TRBJ2-5; 11 nucleotides align to TRBD2. CDR1 is SQVTM, CDR2 ANQGSEA, per germline. CDR3 length equals 13 residues. Germline trimming cut 4 bases from V and 3 bases from J; bases unmatched to any gene: 1. DNA of the CDR3: TGCAGCGTTGTACTAGCGGGGGAAGAGACCCAGTACTTC. Protein: CSVVLAGEETQYF.

This clone showed up just a few times. The CDR3 region has the DNA TGTGCCAGCAGCCAAGATCAGGGGGTTGGCTACACCTTC. Protein product: CASSQDQGVGYTF. The rearrangement links TRBV4-2 to TRBJ1-2, with 7 positions matching TRBD1. CDR3 size: 13 residues. V shed 0 bases, J shed 7 bases, and the junction held 2 bases outside the gene matches. Per germline, CDR1 LGHNA and CDR2 YNFKEQ.

V is TRBV5-1 and J is TRBJ1-2, with D perhaps TRBD1 (6 bases). The germline V gene encodes CDR1 SGHRS and CDR2 YFSETQ. The V and J ends lost 0 bases and 6 bases respectively, with 18 bases between them. The CDR3 contains 16 residues. The CDR3, as DNA: TGCGCCAGCAGCTTGGTCGGACAGAAAGCTTCGGATGGCTACACCTTC. Encoded protein: CASSLVGQKASDGYTF. Full variable domain (outside the CDR3, taken from reference TRBV5-1 and TRBJ1-2): KAGVTQTPRYLIKTRGQQVTLSCSPISGHRSVSWYQQTPGQGLQFLFEYFSETQRNKGNFPGRFSGRQFSNSRSEMNVSTLELGDSALYLCASSLVGQKASDGYTFGSGTRLTVV.